The entry below gives a single T cell receptor (beta chain) sequence along with its context. The CDR3 sequence is 13 residues long. Per the germline V gene, CDR1 is ENHRY and CDR2 is SYGVKD. With 8 bases removed from V and 0 bases from J, the gap between germline ends came to 5 bases. Study members were between about 18 and 89 years old and lived in some 22 US regions. The data were obtained in a study of blood T cell repertoires in COVID-19. Overall study: PBMCs, B-cell-depleted T cells, or T cells provided the cDNA or gDNA that made up the material.

Data came from immunoSEQ multiplex PCR; TCRdb stores just in-frame clones and leaves some out. This table holds 180,000 or so clones, roughly 87% found once. Sequencing was performed on PBMCs or T cells enriched from blood (not recorded which). The chain recombines TRBV10-3 with TRBJ2-6; no firm D call. This TCR was sampled from a human donor with acute COVID-19. The donor label of this sample is uncertain. The CDR3: CAILRSGANVLTF. The CDR3 DNA follows: TGTGCCATCCTTCGCTCTGGGGCCAACGTCCTGACTTTC.